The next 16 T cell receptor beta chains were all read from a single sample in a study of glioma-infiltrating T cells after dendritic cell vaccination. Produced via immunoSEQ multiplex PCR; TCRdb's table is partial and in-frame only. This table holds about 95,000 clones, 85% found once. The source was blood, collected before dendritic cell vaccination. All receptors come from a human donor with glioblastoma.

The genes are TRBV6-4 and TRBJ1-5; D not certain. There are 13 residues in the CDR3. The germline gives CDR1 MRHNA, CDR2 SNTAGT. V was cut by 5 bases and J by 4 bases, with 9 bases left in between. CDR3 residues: CASSPFENQPQHF. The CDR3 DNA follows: TGTGCCAGCAGTCCTTTTGAGAATCAGCCCCAGCATTTT.

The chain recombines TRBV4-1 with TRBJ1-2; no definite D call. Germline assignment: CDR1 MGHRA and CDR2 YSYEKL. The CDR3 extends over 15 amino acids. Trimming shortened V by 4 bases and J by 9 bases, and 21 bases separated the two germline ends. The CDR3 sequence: CASSLTNVQERSYTF. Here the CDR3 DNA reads TGCGCCAGCAGCCTTACTAACGTGCAAGAGAGGAGCTACACCTTC.

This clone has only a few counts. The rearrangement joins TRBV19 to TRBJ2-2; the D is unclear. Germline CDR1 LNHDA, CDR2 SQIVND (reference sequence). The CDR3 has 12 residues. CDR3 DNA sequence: TGTGCTGAGATCGCGAACACCGGGGAGCTGTTTTTT. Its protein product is CAEIANTGELFF.

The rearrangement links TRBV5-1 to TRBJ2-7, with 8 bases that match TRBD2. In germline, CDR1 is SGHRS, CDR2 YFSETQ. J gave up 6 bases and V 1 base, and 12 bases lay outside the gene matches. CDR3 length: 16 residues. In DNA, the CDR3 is TGCGCCAGCAGCTTGATTAGCGGGGCCGGTTATCGCGAGCAGTACTTC. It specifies CASSLISGAGYREQYF. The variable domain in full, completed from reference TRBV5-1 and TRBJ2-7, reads KAGVTQTPRYLIKTRGQQVTLSCSPISGHRSVSWYQQTPGQGLQFLFEYFSETQRNKGNFPGRFSGRQFSNSRSEMNVSTLELGDSALYLCASSLISGAGYREQYFGPGTRLTVT.

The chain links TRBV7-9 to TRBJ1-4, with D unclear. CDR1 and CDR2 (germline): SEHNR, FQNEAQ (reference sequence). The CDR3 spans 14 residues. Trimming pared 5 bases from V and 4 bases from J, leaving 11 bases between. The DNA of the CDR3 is TGTGCCAGCAGCACCCGTCGGGGTAATGAAAAACTGTTTTTT. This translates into CASSTRRGNEKLFF.

In DNA, the CDR3 is TGCAGCGTTGAAATGCAGGGGTCCTACAATGAGCAGTTCTTC. It is translated as CSVEMQGSYNEQFF. The chain couples TRBV29-1 to TRBJ2-1; D is possibly TRBD1 (6 bases). This CDR3 has 14 amino acids. V was shortened by 2 bases and J by 1 base, with 9 bases between the two germline ends. In germline, CDR1 is SQVTM, CDR2 ANQGSEA.

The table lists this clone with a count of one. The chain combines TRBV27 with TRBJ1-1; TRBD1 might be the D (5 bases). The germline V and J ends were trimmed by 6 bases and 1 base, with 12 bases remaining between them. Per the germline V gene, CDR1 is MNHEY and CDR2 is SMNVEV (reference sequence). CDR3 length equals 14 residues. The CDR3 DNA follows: TGTGCCAGCAGGGTATTCACAGGGAACACTGAAGCTTTCTTT. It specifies CASRVFTGNTEAFF.

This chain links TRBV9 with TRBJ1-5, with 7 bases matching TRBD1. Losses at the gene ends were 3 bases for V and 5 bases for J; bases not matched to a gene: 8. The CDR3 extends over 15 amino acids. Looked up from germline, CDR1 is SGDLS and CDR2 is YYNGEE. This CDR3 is CASSAGLRGDQPQHF. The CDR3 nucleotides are TGTGCCAGCAGCGCGGGTCTCAGGGGGGATCAGCCCCAGCATTTT.

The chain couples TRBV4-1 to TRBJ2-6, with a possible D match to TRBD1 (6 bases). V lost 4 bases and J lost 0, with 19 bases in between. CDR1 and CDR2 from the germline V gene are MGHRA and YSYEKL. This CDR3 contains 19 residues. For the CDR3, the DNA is TGCGCCAGCAGCCTTCGGCCCAGGGGCCAAGACTCTGGGGCCAACGTCCTGACTTTC. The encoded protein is CASSLRPRGQDSGANVLTF.

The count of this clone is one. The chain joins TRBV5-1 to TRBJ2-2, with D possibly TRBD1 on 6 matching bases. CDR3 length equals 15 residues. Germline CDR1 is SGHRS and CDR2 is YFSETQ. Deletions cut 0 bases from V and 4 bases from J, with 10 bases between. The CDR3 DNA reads TGCGCCAGCAGCTTGGGTCAGGGGTTCACCGGGGAGCTGTTTTTT. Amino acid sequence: CASSLGQGFTGELFF. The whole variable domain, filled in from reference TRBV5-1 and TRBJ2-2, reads KAGVTQTPRYLIKTRGQQVTLSCSPISGHRSVSWYQQTPGQGLQFLFEYFSETQRNKGNFPGRFSGRQFSNSRSEMNVSTLELGDSALYLCASSLGQGFTGELFFGEGSRLTVL.

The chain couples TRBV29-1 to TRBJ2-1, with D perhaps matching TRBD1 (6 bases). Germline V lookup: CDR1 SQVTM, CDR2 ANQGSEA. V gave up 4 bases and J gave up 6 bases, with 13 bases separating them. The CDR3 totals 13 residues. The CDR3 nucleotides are TGCAGCGTTGTCCCAGGGGTCCCCAATGAGCAGTTCTTC. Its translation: CSVVPGVPNEQFF.

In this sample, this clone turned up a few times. CDR3 sequence reads: CASRGRGYEQYF. The CDR3 region has the DNA TGCGCCAGCAGAGGCAGGGGATACGAGCAGTACTTC. The V and J genes are TRBV10-2 and TRBJ2-7; D is possibly TRBD1 (6 bases). In germline, CDR1 is WSHSY, CDR2 SAAADI. This CDR3 region has 12 residues. V dropped 6 bases and J dropped 4 bases, with 10 bases sitting between them.

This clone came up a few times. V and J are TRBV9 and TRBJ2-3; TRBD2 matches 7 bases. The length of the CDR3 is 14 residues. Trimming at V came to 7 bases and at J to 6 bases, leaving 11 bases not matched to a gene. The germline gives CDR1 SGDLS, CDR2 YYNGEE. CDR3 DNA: TGTGCCAGCGCTCCTAGCGGAGACGCCGATACGCAGTATTTT. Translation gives CASAPSGDADTQYF. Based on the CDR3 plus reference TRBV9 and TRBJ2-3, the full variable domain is DSGVTQTPKHLITATGQRVTLRCSPRSGDLSVYWYQQSLDQGLQFLIQYYNGEERAKGNILERFSAQQFPDLHSELNLSSLELGDSALYFCASAPSGDADTQYFGPGTRLTVL.

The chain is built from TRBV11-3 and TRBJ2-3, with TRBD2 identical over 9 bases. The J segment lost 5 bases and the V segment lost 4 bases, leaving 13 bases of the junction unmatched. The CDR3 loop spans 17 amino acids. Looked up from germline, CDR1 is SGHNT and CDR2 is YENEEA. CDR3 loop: CASSSYSGRDGGDTQYF. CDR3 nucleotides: TGTGCCAGCAGCTCGTATAGCGGGAGAGACGGGGGAGATACGCAGTATTTT.

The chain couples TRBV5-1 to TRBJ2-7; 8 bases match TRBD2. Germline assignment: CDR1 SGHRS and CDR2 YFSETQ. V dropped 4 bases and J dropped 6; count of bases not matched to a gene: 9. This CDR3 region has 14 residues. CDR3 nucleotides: TGCGCCAGCAGCGCAGCGGGAGAGAAGGCCGAGCAGTACTTC. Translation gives CASSAAGEKAEQYF.

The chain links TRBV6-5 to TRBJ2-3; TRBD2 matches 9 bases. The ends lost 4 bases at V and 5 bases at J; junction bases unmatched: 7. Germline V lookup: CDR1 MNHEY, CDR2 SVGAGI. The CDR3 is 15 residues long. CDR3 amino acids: CASSSLGLAKDTQYF. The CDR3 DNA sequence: TGTGCCAGCAGTTCCCTGGGACTAGCAAAAGATACGCAGTATTTT.